These T cell receptor beta chains were read from a single sample in a study of cytomegalovirus exposure and HLA in healthy donors. TCRdb keeps only in-frame clones here, not all; method: immunoSEQ multiplex PCR. The sample has tens of thousands of clones; more than 55% are singletons. The sequencing input was PBMCs. Receptors were obtained from a woman aged 45-65 years in good health and CMV-seropositive. Each CDR3 is given without its conserved first and last residue. Each record gives: V gene, clone size, D gene, J gene, CDR3 protein. The D gene is left open where the match is weak. Part of the rows lack a size; the others show once, few, many or a class for expanded clones.

TRBV28,-,-,TRBJ1-6,ASTTVSPRNSPLH
TRBV5-1,once,TRBD2,TRBJ2-7,ASSLYTSGGASSYEQY
TRBV18,few,TRBD1,TRBJ1-2,ASSPVQGADGYT
TRBV10-3,-,-,TRBJ1-1,AIRGGTEAF
TRBV19,-,TRBD2,TRBJ2-7,ASSGLTSGISYEQY
TRBV27,-,TRBD1,TRBJ1-2,ASSLSRGQEAGYT
TRBV7-7,-,TRBD2,TRBJ2-1,ASSQTSGGVHEQF
TRBV28,-,-,TRBJ2-2,ASSLGSTNTGELF
TRBV5-1,-,-,TRBJ1-4,ASSRAGGEEKLF
TRBV5-1,-,-,TRBJ1-2,ASSLDYSSYGYT
TRBV15,-,TRBD1,TRBJ1-1,ATSSLQGYREAF
TRBV5-1,-,TRBD1,TRBJ1-2,ASSVGDRGQIGYT
TRBV6-5,once,TRBD1,TRBJ1-4,ASSLDRGVEKLF
TRBV5-4,-,TRBD2,TRBJ2-7,ASSLAGGTYEQY
TRBV2,-,-,TRBJ1-6,ASRLTGPSPLH
TRBV2,few,-,TRBJ1-2,ASSEVGRGMGGYT
TRBV5-1,-,-,TRBJ1-6,ASSHDNYNSPLH
TRBV28,-,-,TRBJ1-5,ASNRDRNQPQH
TRBV19,-,-,TRBJ1-6,ASMADSRSSYNSPLH
TRBV30,-,TRBD2,TRBJ2-1,AWSGPSGDVSYNEQF
TRBV6-4,-,-,TRBJ2-3,ASGEGGVDTQY
TRBV28,-,TRBD1,TRBJ2-7,ASTYRQGSYEQY
TRBV7-9,-,-,TRBJ1-5,SSSLVEDQPQH
TRBV4-3,-,TRBD1,TRBJ2-3,ASSYVNRGTDTQY
TRBV11-3,-,-,TRBJ2-7,ASSAGPSYEQY
TRBV28,-,-,TRBJ1-5,ASSLGTNQPQH
TRBV9,-,TRBD1,TRBJ1-4,ASSVGTGKLF
TRBV10-2,-,-,TRBJ1-2,ASSPPTGSYGYT
TRBV7-3,-,-,TRBJ2-6,ASSYGSANVLT
TRBV5-4,-,-,TRBJ1-1,ASSPAERAAAF
TRBV7-8,-,TRBD2,TRBJ2-1,ASSLDPTSGGKSGEQF
TRBV7-2,-,TRBD2,TRBJ2-1,ASSLVSGGANEQF
TRBV5-6,-,TRBD2,TRBJ2-5,ASSSGTSDQETQY
TRBV28,-,-,TRBJ2-5,ASNSVEVTQY
TRBV6-5,-,-,TRBJ2-1,ASSYSSRVNEQF
TRBV7-6,once,TRBD1,TRBJ1-2,ASSSDRSGYT
TRBV6-6,few,TRBD2,TRBJ2-2,ASMRGEGVGELF
TRBV28,-,-,TRBJ1-4,ASSALAGTNEKLF
TRBV5-5,-,TRBD1,TRBJ2-7,ASSYDRGTHEQY
TRBV4-3,-,-,TRBJ1-6,ASSQGNPGGTSPLH
TRBV6-5,few,-,TRBJ2-1,ASSSDSYNEQF
TRBV13,few,-,TRBJ2-7,ASSLGGTGSYEQY
TRBV29-1,-,TRBD1,TRBJ2-7,SARQGPYEQY
TRBV7-9,-,-,TRBJ1-1,ASIKTGDTEAF
TRBV28,-,-,TRBJ1-2,ASNRSGQNYGYT
TRBV28,once,TRBD1,TRBJ1-2,ASRAGGSNYGYT
TRBV7-9,few,-,TRBJ1-1,ASSLDAGGGTEAF
TRBV4-1,-,-,TRBJ1-1,ASSQDRLQGNTEAF